The clone carrying this T cell receptor (beta chain) was seen just once. The sample is drawn from a study of blood T cell repertoires in COVID-19. Study-level information: Researchers got acute and convalescent COVID-19 samples from the United States, Italy and Spain. Sources were T cells, B-cell-depleted T cells, or PBMCs; the material itself was cDNA or gDNA.

Per the authors' pipeline: Reference gene primer amplification in the assay estimated nucleated cell counts. Measured with immunoSEQ multiplex PCR; TCRdb has only the in-frame clones, and not every one. V and J calls plus clone size are reproduced from that table; the DNA served to infer D and trimming. The table has 300,000 to 400,000 clones, approximately 86% seen once; the top ten hold about 3%. CDR1 and CDR2 (germline): LNHDA, SQIVND (reference sequence). The V gene lost 5 bases and the J gene lost 6 bases, with 9 bases spanning the gap. This CDR3 is built from 12 residues. Sequencing was carried out using peripheral blood. This sequence originates from a human donor in a cohort sampled during active COVID-19. The chain joins TRBV19 to TRBJ2-3, with D unresolved. CDR3 sequence: CASSQDSDTQYF. In DNA form, the CDR3 reads TGTGCCAGTAGTCAAGACTCGGATACGCAGTATTTT.